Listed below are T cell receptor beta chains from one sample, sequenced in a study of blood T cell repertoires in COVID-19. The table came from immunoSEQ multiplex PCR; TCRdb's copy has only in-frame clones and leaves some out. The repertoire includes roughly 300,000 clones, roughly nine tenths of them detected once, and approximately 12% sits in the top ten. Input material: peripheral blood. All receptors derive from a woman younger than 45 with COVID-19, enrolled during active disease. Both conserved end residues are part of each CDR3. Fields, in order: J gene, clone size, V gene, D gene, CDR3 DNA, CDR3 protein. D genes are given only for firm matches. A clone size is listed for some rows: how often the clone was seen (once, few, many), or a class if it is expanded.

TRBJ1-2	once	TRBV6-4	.	TGTGCCAGCCGAGACAAACCTAACTATGGCTACACCTTC	CASRDKPNYGYTF
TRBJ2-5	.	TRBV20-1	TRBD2	TGCAGTGCTAGTCCCAGGGCGGGGGAAGAGACCCAGTACTTC	CSASPRAGEETQYF
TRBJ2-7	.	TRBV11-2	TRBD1	TGTGCCAGCAGCCCCCGGGACAGTCGTTCCTACGAGCAGTACTTC	CASSPRDSRSYEQYF
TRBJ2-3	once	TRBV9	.	TGTGCCAGCAGCGTGGGCGATACGCAGTATTTT	CASSVGDTQYF
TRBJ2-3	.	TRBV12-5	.	TGTGCTAGTGCCACAGGACCCTTGACCTTCACAGATACGCAGTATTTT	CASATGPLTFTDTQYF
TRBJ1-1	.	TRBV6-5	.	TGTGCCAGCGCACAACAAAACACTGAAGCTTTCTTT	CASAQQNTEAFF
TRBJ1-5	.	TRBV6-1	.	TGTGCCAGCAGTGATTGGGTGGGGGGGAGTCAGCCCCAGCATTTT	CASSDWVGGSQPQHF
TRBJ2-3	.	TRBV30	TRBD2	TGTGCCTGGGACGGGTCGGGGGGGCCAGATACGCAGTATTTT	CAWDGSGGPDTQYF
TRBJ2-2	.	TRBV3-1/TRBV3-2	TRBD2	TGTGCCAGCAGCCGGGGTCCGGGACTAGATACCGGGGAGCTGTTTTTT	CASSRGPGLDTGELFF
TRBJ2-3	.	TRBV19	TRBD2	TGTGCCAGTAGGGGACTAGCGGGGGGGAAAGCAGATACGCAGTATTTT	CASRGLAGGKADTQYF
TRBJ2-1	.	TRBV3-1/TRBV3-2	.	TGTGCCAGCAGCCGTATATCGGGGGGCCTGTTCTTC	CASSRISGGLFF
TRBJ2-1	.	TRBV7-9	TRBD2	TGTGCCAGCAGCTCTCCGGGTAGCGGGGGTCACAATGAGCAGTTCTTC	CASSSPGSGGHNEQFF
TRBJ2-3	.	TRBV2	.	TGTGCCAGCAGCGACTCCCCGTCCGTAGATACGCAGTATTTT	CASSDSPSVDTQYF
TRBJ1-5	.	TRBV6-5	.	TGTGCCAGCAGCAGGAGGAATAGCAATCAGCCCCAGCATTTT	CASSRRNSNQPQHF
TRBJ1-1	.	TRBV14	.	TGTGCCAGCAGCCAAGTCCGGGGGGTCTCTGAAGCTTTCTTT	CASSQVRGVSEAFF
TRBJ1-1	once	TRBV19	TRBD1	TGTGCCAGTAGTAACAGGGGGCGGACTGAAGCTTTCTTT	CASSNRGRTEAFF
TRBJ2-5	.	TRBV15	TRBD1	TGTGCCACCAGCAGCCCCGAGACAGGGGGCTTAGAGACCCAGTACTTC	CATSSPETGGLETQYF
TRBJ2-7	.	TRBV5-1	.	TGCGCCAGCAGCTTGGACCGAGCCTACGAGCAGTACTTC	CASSLDRAYEQYF
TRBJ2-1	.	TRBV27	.	TGTGCCAGCAGTTTAGCGCAGGGGTTCGGGGACAATGAGCAGTTCTTC	CASSLAQGFGDNEQFF
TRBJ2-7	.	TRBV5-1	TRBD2	TGCGCCAGCAGCACCGGGACTAGCGGGGGGGCCGTTTACGAGCAGTACTTC	CASSTGTSGGAVYEQYF
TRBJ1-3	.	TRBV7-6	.	TGTGCCAGCAGCGAAACCGGGACATGGCCCGGGGCTGGAAACACCATATATTTT	CASSETGTWPGAGNTIYF
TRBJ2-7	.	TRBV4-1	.	TGCGCCAGCAGCCATCCGGGATTTGGAAACGAGCAGTACTTC	CASSHPGFGNEQYF
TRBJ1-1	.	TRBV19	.	TGTGCCAGTAGTATGTGGACAGTGAACACTGAAGCTTTCTTT	CASSMWTVNTEAFF
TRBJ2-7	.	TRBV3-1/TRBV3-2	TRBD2	TGTGCCAGCAGCCAAGGGCTAGCGGGGAGCTACGAGCAGTACTTC	CASSQGLAGSYEQYF